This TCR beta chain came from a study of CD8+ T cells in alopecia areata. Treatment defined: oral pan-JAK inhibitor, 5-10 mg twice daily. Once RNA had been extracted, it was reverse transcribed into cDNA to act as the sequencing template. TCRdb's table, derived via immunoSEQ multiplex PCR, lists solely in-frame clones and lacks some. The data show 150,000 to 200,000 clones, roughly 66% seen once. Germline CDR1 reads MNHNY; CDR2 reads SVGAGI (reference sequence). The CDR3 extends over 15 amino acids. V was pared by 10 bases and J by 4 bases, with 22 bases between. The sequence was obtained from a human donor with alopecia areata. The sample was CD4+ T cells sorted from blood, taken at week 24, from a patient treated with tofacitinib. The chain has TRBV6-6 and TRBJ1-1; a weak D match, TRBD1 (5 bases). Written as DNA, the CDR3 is TGTGCCACCTATTCGTTGGGGGTTATCGGCACTGAAGCTTTCTTT. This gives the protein CATYSLGVIGTEAFF.